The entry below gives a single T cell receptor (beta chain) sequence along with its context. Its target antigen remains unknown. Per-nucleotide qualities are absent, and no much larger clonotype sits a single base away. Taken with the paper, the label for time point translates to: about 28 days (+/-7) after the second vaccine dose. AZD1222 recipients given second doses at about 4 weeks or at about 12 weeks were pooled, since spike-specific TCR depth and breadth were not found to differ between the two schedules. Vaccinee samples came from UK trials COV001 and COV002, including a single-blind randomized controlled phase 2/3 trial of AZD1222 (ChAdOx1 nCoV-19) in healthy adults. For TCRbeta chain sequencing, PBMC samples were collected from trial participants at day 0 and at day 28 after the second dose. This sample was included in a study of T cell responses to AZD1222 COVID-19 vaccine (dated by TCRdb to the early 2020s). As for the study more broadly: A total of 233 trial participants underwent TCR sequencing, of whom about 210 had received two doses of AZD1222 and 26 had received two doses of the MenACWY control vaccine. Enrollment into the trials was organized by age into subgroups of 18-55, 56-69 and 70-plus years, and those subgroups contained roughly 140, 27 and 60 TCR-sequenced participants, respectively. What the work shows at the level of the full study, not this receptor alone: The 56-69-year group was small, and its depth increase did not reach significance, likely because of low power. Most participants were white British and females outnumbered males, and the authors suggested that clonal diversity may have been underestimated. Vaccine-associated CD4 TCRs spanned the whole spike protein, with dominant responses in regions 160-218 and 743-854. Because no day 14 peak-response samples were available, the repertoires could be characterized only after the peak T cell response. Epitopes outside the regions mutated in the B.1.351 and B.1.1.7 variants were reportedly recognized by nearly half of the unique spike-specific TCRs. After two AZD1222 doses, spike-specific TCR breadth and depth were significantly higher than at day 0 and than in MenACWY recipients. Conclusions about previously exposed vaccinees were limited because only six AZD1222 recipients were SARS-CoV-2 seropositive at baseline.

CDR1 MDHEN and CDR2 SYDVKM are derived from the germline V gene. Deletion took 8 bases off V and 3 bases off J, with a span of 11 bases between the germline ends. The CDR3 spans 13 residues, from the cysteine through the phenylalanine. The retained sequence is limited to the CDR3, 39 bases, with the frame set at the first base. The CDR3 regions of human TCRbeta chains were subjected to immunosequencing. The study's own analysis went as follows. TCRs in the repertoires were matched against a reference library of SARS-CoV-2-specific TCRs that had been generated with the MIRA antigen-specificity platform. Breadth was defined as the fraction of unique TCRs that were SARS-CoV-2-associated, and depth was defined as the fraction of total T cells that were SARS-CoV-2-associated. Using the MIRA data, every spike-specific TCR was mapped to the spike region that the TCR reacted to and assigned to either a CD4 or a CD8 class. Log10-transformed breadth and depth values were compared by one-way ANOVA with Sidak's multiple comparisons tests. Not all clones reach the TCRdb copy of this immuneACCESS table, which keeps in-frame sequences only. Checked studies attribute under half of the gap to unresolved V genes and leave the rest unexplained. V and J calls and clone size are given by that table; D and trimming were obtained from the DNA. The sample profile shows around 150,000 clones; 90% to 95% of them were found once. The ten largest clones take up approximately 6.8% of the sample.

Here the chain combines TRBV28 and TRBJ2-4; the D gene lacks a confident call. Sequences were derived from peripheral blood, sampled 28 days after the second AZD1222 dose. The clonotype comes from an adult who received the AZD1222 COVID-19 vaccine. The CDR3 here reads CASCGVGKNIQYF. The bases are TGTGCCAGCTGTGGGGTGGGCAAAAACATTCAGTACTTC.